The subject of this entry is one TCR beta chain. Its binding antigen is unknown. The species here is mouse, which means the gene names and germline sequences are mouse ones. The read halts 4 residues ahead of the CDR3 end, with the missing end drawn from the germline J gene. The method was the immunoSEQ multiplex PCR assay. For TCR sequencing, RNA was extracted from every sample and reverse transcribed into cDNA to serve as template. SuperScript III was used for first-strand cDNA synthesis, primed with a 2:1 mix of oligo-dT and random hexamers. A synthetic immune receptor repertoire was used to assess amplification bias, and residual bias was removed computationally. Libraries were sequenced on Illumina HiSeq using 60 bp reads that covered the CDR3 and were read from J toward V. In the source study's methods: Raw reads were preprocessed for error removal, and CDR3 was defined according to IMGT conventions as running from the conserved cysteine to phenylalanine. To get clonality, Shannon entropy was normalized by log2 of the number of productive unique TCRs and the result was subtracted from 1. Whether scalp clones were CD4 or CD8 was inferred by matching scalp TCRbeta sequences against CD4 and CD8 repertoires sorted from blood. This is the immuneACCESS table as TCRdb keeps it, with only in-frame sequences that have V and J called. A part of the clones is gone; compared with another copy, unresolved V genes explain less than half, and the rest is unexplained. Clone size and the V and J calls come from that table; the DNA yielded D and trimming. The sample records 200,000 to 300,000 clones, none occurring a single time. The ten largest clonotypes hold 1.2% of the sample.

Pooled mouse cutaneous lymph node cells were stained for CD4, CD8alpha, NKG2D, NKG2ACE and other markers, then sorted on a BD Influx. These data belong to a study of CD8+ T cells in alopecia areata (dated by TCRdb to the late 2010s). About the investigation overall: Female C3H/HeJ recipients, roughly 6-11 weeks old, were grafted with skin from C3H/HeJ donors with spontaneous alopecia (roughly 6-12 months old). On the human side, TCRbeta sequencing was run on scalp tissue and on sorted CD4+ and CD8+ peripheral blood T cells from healthy controls and from alopecia areata patients with either patchy or totalis/universalis disease. RNA came from the PAXgene miRNA kit for fixed scalp, the miRNeasy kit for PBMCs, and the RNeasy kit for mouse skin. TCRbeta CDR3 regions were amplified by immunoSEQ multiplex PCR using 35 Vbeta forward and 13 Jbeta reverse primers. Clonality in the scalp was compared among normal scalp (n=4), patchy alopecia areata scalp (n=8), and alopecia totalis/universalis scalp (n=8). To study T cell clonal expansion in alopecia areata, the researchers applied high-throughput TCRbeta sequencing to both the C3H/HeJ mouse model and human patients. Summary of the overall study and its limitations: Higher clonality and more expanded CD8+ clones were observed in lesional scalp than in normal scalp, particularly in alopecia totalis/universalis, a finding suggestive of antigenic drive. Unlike mouse skin, where gammadelta T cells dominate, normal human skin contains resident alphabeta T cells that get sequenced too, which complicates analysis of the scalp TCR repertoire. Shared TCR sequences between patients were less evident than in mice, which may be partly attributable to HLA diversity in the patient population.

The germline V gene encodes CDR1 NSHNY and CDR2 SYGAGN. Cut back by 0 bases and 0 bases, the V and J ends lie 12 bases apart. Counted from cysteine to phenylalanine, this CDR3 has 17 amino acids. Sequencing covers 39 bases of the CDR3, shown here with the frame starting at base 1. The chain is assembled from TRBV13-1 and TRBJ2-2, with the D gene not confidently named. This clonotype was obtained from a C3H/HeJ mouse with alopecia areata. The strain carries MHC haplotype H2-k. Sequenced: CD4+ T cells sorted from a lymph node. CDR3 loop: CASSDAKAGTNTGQLYF. Incomplete CDR3 DNA: TGTGCCAGCAGTGATGCAAAGGCAGGCACAAACACCGGG.